This T cell receptor (beta chain) is from a study of blood T cell repertoires in COVID-19. The CDR3 runs 14 residues. CDR1 is LGHNA, CDR2 YSLEER, per germline. The V end was cut by 6 bases, the J end by 4 bases, with 12 bases between. TCRdb's copy holds only in-frame clones and misses some; the assay was immunoSEQ multiplex PCR. This table holds about 53,000 clones, approximately 82% found once. The receptor was isolated from a human donor in a cohort sampled during active COVID-19. The sequenced material came from peripheral blood. This chain connects TRBV4-3 to TRBJ1-4, with D perhaps TRBD1 (5 bases). The CDR3 loop is CASSPGVFNEKLFF. DNA for the CDR3: TGCGCCAGCAGTCCGGGGGTGTTTAATGAAAAACTGTTTTTT.